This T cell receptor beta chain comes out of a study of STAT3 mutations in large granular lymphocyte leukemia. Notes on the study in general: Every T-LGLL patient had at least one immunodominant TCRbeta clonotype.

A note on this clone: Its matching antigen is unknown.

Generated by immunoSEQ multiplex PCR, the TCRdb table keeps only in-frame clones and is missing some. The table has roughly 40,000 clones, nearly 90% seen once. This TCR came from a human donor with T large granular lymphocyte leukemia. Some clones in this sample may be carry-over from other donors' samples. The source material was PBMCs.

CDR3 residues: CATSGWDTTFF. CDR3 DNA: TGTGCCACCAGCGGATGGGACACGACTTTCTTT. The chain couples TRBV15 to TRBJ1-1, with D possibly matching TRBD1 (6 bases). Germline V gives CDR1 LNHNV, CDR2 YYDKDF (reference sequence). Trimming removed 5 bases at V and 12 bases at J, with 13 bases between. This CDR3 is 11 amino acids long.